This T cell receptor (beta chain) appears in the sequencing data of a study of CD8+CD57+ T cells in acquired aplastic anemia. Regarding the study as a whole: For CD8+ Simpson's diversity, patients and controls showed no significant difference.

In the case of this clonotype: Antigen: not known.

It was genomic DNA that served as the template for profiling TCR beta VDJ and CDR3. TCRdb processed the reads anew with MiXCR; each CDR3 protein has one entry. The data contain hundreds of thousands of distinct CDR3 sequences, under 80% of them seen just once; the ten biggest clones take up around 4%. V was cut by 5 bases and J by 1 base, with 11 bases left in between. Per the germline V gene, CDR1 is SQVTM and CDR2 is ANQGSEA. The CDR3 extends over 13 amino acids. This rearrangement joins TRBV29-1 to TRBJ1-1; D is possibly TRBD1 (5 bases). The sequencing sample was made of sorted CD4+, CD8+, or CD8+CD57+ T cells (not recorded which) from PBMCs. The clonotype originates from a human donor in good health, serving as a control. In DNA, the CDR3 is TGCAGCGTTCGCGGACAACAGAACACTGAAGCTTTCTTT. The encoded protein is CSVRGQQNTEAFF.